The 9 T cell receptor beta chains in this list originate from one sample, sequenced in a study of metastatic and nonmetastatic thyroid tumors (dated by TCRdb to the early 2020s). Library creation used PCR. Sequencing took place on an Illumina HiSeq 4000. Using fastp at Q25 and MiXCR, TCRdb reprocessed the public reads and kept productive beta chains. The sample table shows approximately 79,000 clones, and less than 10% are seen once. More than 8% of the sample lies in the top ten. Before undergoing thyroid surgery, none of the patients had been given any kind of treatment. Material: blood. Receptor source: a female donor with papillary thyroid cancer or a benign thyroid nodule (not recorded which). Some clones in this sample may be carry-over from other donors' samples.

This clone was seen repeatedly, ten times or more. The CDR3 bases are TGCAGCGTTGAGGCCGGGGAGCTGTTTTTT. Translating it yields CSVEAGELFF. The J gene is TRBJ2-2, the V gene TRBV29-1; D is unresolved. The germline V gene encodes CDR1 SQVTM and CDR2 ANQGSEA. V lost 3 bases and J 6 bases, leaving 2 bases between the germline ends. CDR3 length equals 10 residues.

This clone was counted at least ten times. The chain combines TRBV28 with TRBJ1-2; D uncertain. This CDR3 comprises 15 residues. Germline CDR1 and CDR2: MDHEN and SYDVKM. The V end was cut by 4 bases, the J end by 0 bases, with 12 bases between. CDR3 nucleotide sequence: TGTGCCAGCAGTTCCCCAGAATTAGCTAACTATGGCTACACCTTC. Translating it yields CASSSPELANYGYTF.

At least ten counts were recorded for this clone. The CDR3 DNA is TGTGCCAGCAGCTTGGGACGGAGCTCATCCGAGCAGTACTTC. Translated, it gives CASSLGRSSSEQYF. This chain connects TRBV7-2 to TRBJ2-7, with D tentatively TRBD1 or TRBD2 (5 bases each). CDR1 SGHTA and CDR2 FQGNSA come from the germline V gene. Trimming cost V 3 bases and J 6 bases, with 15 bases left between them. The CDR3 has 14 residues.

This clone was seen only a few times. The rearrangement links TRBV10-3 to TRBJ2-7; 8 bases fit TRBD1. There are 14 residues in the CDR3. CDR1 and CDR2 (germline): ENHRY, SYGVKD. The trim removed 6 bases at V and 3 bases at J, leaving 7 bases unmatched. The CDR3 DNA reads TGTGCCATCAGGGGACAGGTGGAGGACTACGAGCAGTACTTC. Residues: CAIRGQVEDYEQYF.

This clone was counted many times. This sequence joins TRBV20-1 and TRBJ2-1, with 8 bases aligning to TRBD2. V lost 5 bases, J lost 6 bases, and 9 bases stayed unmatched. Germline V lookup: CDR1 DFQATT, CDR2 SNEGSKA (reference sequence). The length of the CDR3 is 14 residues. CDR3 amino acids: CSAYGGALSNEQFF. The CDR3 region has the DNA TGCAGTGCTTACGGGGGGGCCCTTTCCAATGAGCAGTTCTTC.

In its sample, this clone was seen many times. The rearrangement joins TRBV6-1 to TRBJ1-1, with TRBD1 identical over 8 bases. CDR3 size: 16 residues. Per the germline V gene, CDR1 is MNHNS and CDR2 is SASEGT. The V segment lost 8 bases and the J segment 2 bases; nucleotides outside the gene matches: 13. The CDR3, as DNA: TGTGCCAGCCGTATCGGGGACAGGACTATAAACACTGAAGCTTTCTTT. This gives the protein CASRIGDRTINTEAFF.

This clone was counted many times. J is TRBJ2-2 and V is TRBV7-6, with 7 positions matching TRBD1. The germline V gene encodes CDR1 SGHVS and CDR2 FNYEAQ. The junction had 7 bases not matched to a gene; V was cut back by 5 bases and J by 4 bases. The CDR3 contains 15 residues. The CDR3 region has the DNA TGTGCCAGCAGCACAACCCCAGGGGGCACCGGGGAGCTGTTTTTT. Amino acid sequence: CASSTTPGGTGELFF.

The sample holds many counts of this clone. This chain links TRBV6-5 with TRBJ1-4; 9 nucleotides agree with TRBD1. CDR3 length: 16 residues. Germline CDR1 MNHEY, CDR2 SVGAGI. V was pared by 4 bases and J by 7 bases, with 10 bases of the junction left unmatched. CDR3 sequence: CASSFDSGTGFEKLFF. The CDR3 DNA sequence: TGTGCCAGCAGTTTTGACTCCGGGACAGGGTTTGAAAAACTGTTTTTT.

As regards this clone: This clone may be a read error of a much larger clone one base away. The chain employs TRBV19 and TRBJ1-4; TRBD1 agrees at 10 bases. Germline values: CDR1 LNHDA, CDR2 SQIVND (reference sequence). The CDR3 contains 15 residues. Germline trimming cut 3 bases from V and 7 bases from J; bases unmatched to any gene: 5. In DNA form, the CDR3 reads TGTGCCAGTAGTATGGACAGGGGGTTTTCTGAAAAACTGTTTTTT. Protein: CASSMDRGFSEKLFF.